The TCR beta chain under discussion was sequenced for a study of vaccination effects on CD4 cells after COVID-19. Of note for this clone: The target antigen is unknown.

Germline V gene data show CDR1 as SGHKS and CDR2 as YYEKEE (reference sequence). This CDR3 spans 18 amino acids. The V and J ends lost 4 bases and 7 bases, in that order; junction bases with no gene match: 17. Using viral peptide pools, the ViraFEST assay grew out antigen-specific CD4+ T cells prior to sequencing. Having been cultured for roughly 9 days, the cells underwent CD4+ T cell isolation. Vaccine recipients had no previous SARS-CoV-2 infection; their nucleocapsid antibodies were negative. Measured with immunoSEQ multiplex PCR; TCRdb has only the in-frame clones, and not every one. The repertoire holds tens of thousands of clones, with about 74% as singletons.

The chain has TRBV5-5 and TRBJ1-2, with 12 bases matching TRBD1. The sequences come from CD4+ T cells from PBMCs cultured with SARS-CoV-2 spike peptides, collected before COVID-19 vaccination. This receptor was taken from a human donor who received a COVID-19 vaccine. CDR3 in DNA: TGTGCCAGCAGCGTGGATCCGGGACAGGGGGCGCAGGTTGGTGGCTACACCTTC. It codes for CASSVDPGQGAQVGGYTF. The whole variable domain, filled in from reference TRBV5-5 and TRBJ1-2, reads DAGVTQSPTHLIKTRGQQVTLRCSPISGHKSVSWYQQVLGQGPQFIFQYYEKEERGRGNFPDRFSARQFPNYSSELNVNALLLGDSALYLCASSVDPGQGAQVGGYTFGSGTRLTVV.